This T cell receptor (beta chain) was obtained from a study of T cell clones after liver transplantation. General study findings and limits: The donor-reactive repertoire was only partly measurable in a couple of subjects, lacking donor cells. Graft donor-reactive T cells possibly entered the graft instead of undergoing deletion.

With 3 bases removed from V and 0 bases from J, the gap between germline ends came to 17 bases. The CDR3 spans 18 residues. The germline CDR1 and CDR2 sequences are LNHDA and SQIVND (reference sequence). Details on this clone: What it binds is not known.

TCRdb keeps only in-frame clones here, not all; method: immunoSEQ multiplex PCR. The table records 65,000 to 70,000 clones, 80% to 95% of them present only once. The sequencing used CD4+ T cells from blood, collected roughly 26 months after liver transplant. The rearrangement links TRBV19 to TRBJ1-4; no firm D call. This receptor was identified in a human patient who received a liver transplant. Some T cells could come from the graft donor. The CDR3 reads CASSIGRGTTATNEKLFF. The CDR3, as DNA: TGTGCCAGTAGTATTGGTCGGGGAACAACTGCAACTAATGAAAAACTGTTTTTT.